The 9 T cell receptor beta chains listed next were all sequenced from one sample in a study of blood T cell repertoires in COVID-19. Sequencing was performed with immunoSEQ multiplex PCR; in TCRdb, only in-frame clones are kept and a portion is missing. This repertoire shows about 68,000 clones, nearly 90% found once; its top ten account for around 3.6%. Sequenced material: peripheral blood. The receptors derive from a woman between 45 and 60 years old with COVID-19, enrolled during active disease.

The chain uses TRBV30 and TRBJ2-1; no firm D call. CDR1 and CDR2 (germline): GTSNPN, SVGIG (reference sequence). With 0 bases removed from V and 6 bases from J, the gap between germline ends came to 9 bases. The CDR3 consists of 13 residues. The CDR3 spells CAWSVRLFNEQFF. In DNA, the CDR3 is TGTGCCTGGAGTGTACGACTTTTCAATGAGCAGTTCTTC.

The V gene is TRBV27, the J gene TRBJ1-1, with TRBD1 identical over 9 bases. Germline CDR1 is MNHEY and CDR2 is SMNVEV (reference sequence). This CDR3 comprises 13 residues. After removal of 6 bases from V and 6 bases from J, the junction contained 5 bases not matched to a gene. The DNA for the CDR3 is TGTGCCAGCAGGGGACAGGGCGAGGCTGAAGCTTTCTTT. Translated, it gives CASRGQGEAEAFF.

The chain couples TRBV3-1 (or the pseudogene TRBV3-2) to TRBJ2-2; no reliable D call. The CDR3 loop spans 14 amino acids. Trimming stripped 8 bases from V and 4 bases from J, with 14 bases between. CDR1 and CDR2 from the germline V gene are LGHDT and YNNKEL (reference sequence). The CDR3 sequence is CASSRGAVTGELFF. The CDR3 DNA sequence: TGTGCCAGCTCAAGAGGAGCTGTCACCGGGGAGCTGTTTTTT.

The genes are TRBV7-6 and TRBJ2-1, with D maybe TRBD2 (6 bases). CDR3 length: 13 residues. Trimming shortened V by 5 bases and J by 9 bases, and 14 bases separated the two germline ends. The V gene's germline CDR1 is SGHVS and CDR2 FNYEAQ. The DNA of the CDR3 is TGTGCCAGCAGCGGCGGGAATCCGGGTGAGCAGTTCTTC. It is translated as CASSGGNPGEQFF.

V is TRBV30 and J is TRBJ2-3; the D gene is possibly TRBD1 (6 bases). Trimming stripped 2 bases from V and 0 bases from J, with 12 bases between. The CDR3 is 15 amino acids. Germline CDR1 and CDR2: GTSNPN and SVGIG (reference sequence). In DNA, the CDR3 is TGTGCCTGGAGTCTAGACAGGAGAAGCACAGATACGCAGTATTTT. Protein: CAWSLDRRSTDTQYF.

CDR3 in DNA: TGTGCCACCAGTGATTTATGGGGGAGGGACACAGATACGCAGTATTTT. Its protein product is CATSDLWGRDTDTQYF. The genes are TRBV24-1 and TRBJ2-3, with TRBD2 matching 7 bases. Looked up from germline, CDR1 is KGHDR and CDR2 is SFDVKD. Trimming removed 1 base from V and 2 bases from J; junction bases left unmatched: 5. This CDR3 contains 16 residues.

The chain employs TRBV11-3 and TRBJ2-7, with 7 bases identical to TRBD1. Germline V CDR1 and CDR2: SGHNT, YENEEA. The J segment lost 0 bases and the V segment lost 5 bases, leaving 13 bases of the junction unmatched. The CDR3 runs 17 residues. CDR3 residues: CASSPMIGTALSYEQYF. CDR3 DNA: TGTGCCAGCAGCCCTATGATCGGGACAGCCCTCTCCTACGAGCAGTACTTC.

V gene TRBV19 combines with J gene TRBJ2-1; 10 bases align to TRBD2. V lost 8 bases and J lost 7; bases outside the gene matches: 14. CDR3 size: 16 residues. Germline CDR1 and CDR2: LNHDA and SQIVND (reference sequence). CDR3 amino acids: CASLSGRAHWGNEQFF. The CDR3 DNA reads as TGTGCCAGTCTCAGCGGGAGGGCCCATTGGGGGAATGAGCAGTTCTTC. Filled out from reference TRBV19 and TRBJ2-1, the complete variable domain reads DGGITQSPKYLFRKEGQNVTLSCEQNLNHDAMYWYRQDPGQGLRLIYYSQIVNDFQKGDIAEGYSVSREKKESFPLTVTSAQKNPTAFYLCASLSGRAHWGNEQFFGPGTRLTVL.

This clone was seen once. The J gene is TRBJ2-7, the V gene TRBV27, with D maybe TRBD2 (7 bases). V lost 6 bases, J lost 2 bases, and 17 bases lay in between. The CDR3 sequence is 15 residues long. Germline lookup yields CDR1 MNHEY and CDR2 SMNVEV (reference sequence). The DNA for the CDR3 is TGTGCCAGCAGCCAAAGGGGGGGCGGCCCCTACGAGCAGTACTTC. Encoded protein: CASSQRGGGPYEQYF.